This T cell receptor beta chain comes out of a study of T cells after yellow fever vaccination. TCRdb re-called the 5' RACE reads with MiXCR, one entry per CDR3 protein. The repertoire holds 45,000 to 60,000 distinct CDR3 sequences, 6.5% to 8% seen once, with 24% in the top ten. V lost 2 bases to trimming and J lost 0 bases, with 20 bases between them. The CDR3 runs 19 residues. The input for sequencing was CD8+ T cells not binding an NS4B(214-222) dextramer, sorted from PBMCs, taken roughly 46 days after the first yellow fever vaccination. The chain couples TRBV12-3 or TRBV12-4 to TRBJ1-5; TRBD1 is a possible D gene (6 bases). This receptor was obtained from a man in his late teens or twenties who received the YFV17D yellow fever vaccine. The CDR3 sequence is CASSLRGGDWGYSNQPQHF. The DNA of the CDR3 is TGTGCCAGCAGTTTAAGGGGGGGCGATTGGGGCTATAGCAATCAGCCCCAGCATTTT.